A selection of T cell receptor beta chains follows, all from one sample in a study of T cell responses to AZD1222 COVID-19 vaccine. Clones were sequenced by immunoSEQ multiplex PCR, and TCRdb holds only the in-frame ones, with some missing. The data hold 140,000 to 150,000 clones, with roughly 92% observed a single time. Here the sequenced sample was peripheral blood, taken on day 0 of AZD1222 vaccination. The receptors shown here come from an adult in good health. The CDR3 runs from the conserved cysteine through the conserved F or W. The order of the fields is CDR3 DNA, CDR3 protein, J gene, clone size, V gene, D gene. D genes are given only for firm matches. The size entry is marked missing in some rows and otherwise reads once, few, many or a size class.

TGCGCCAGCAGCCAGAGCGGGACTACATACAATGAGCAGTTCTTC,CASSQSGTTYNEQFF,TRBJ2-1,once,TRBV4-1,TRBD2
TGTGCTAGCAGCTTTAGACAGGGGGCGGGTTACAATGAGCAGTTCTTC,CASSFRQGAGYNEQFF,TRBJ2-1,.,TRBV7-7,TRBD1
TGTGCCAGTAGTAAAAGAGGCCAAGGGGCGGCTAGCGGGAGAACAGATACGCAGTATTTT,CASSKRGQGAASGRTDTQYF,TRBJ2-3,.,TRBV19,TRBD2
TGTGCCAGCAGCCAAGCAGTCGAAATGGTAGATACGCAGTATTTT,CASSQAVEMVDTQYF,TRBJ2-3,.,TRBV3-1/TRBV3-2,.
TGTGCCAGTAGTCCGCCAAGGCAGGGGAGAAGCAATCAGCCCCAGCATTTT,CASSPPRQGRSNQPQHF,TRBJ1-5,few,TRBV19,.
TGCGCCAGCAGCTTTGAAGCGAACACCGGGGAGCTGTTTTTT,CASSFEANTGELFF,TRBJ2-2,.,TRBV5-1,.
TGTGCCAGCAGGAGACTACTAGCCTCCTACGAGCAGTACTTC,CASRRLLASYEQYF,TRBJ2-7,.,TRBV6-5,.
TGTGCCAGCAGCTTAGAGAGGACGGGACCTTATGGCTACACCTTC,CASSLERTGPYGYTF,TRBJ1-2,.,TRBV11-2,.
TGTGCCAGCTCACAGGGGGCGACGGCTGAAGCTTTCTTT,CASSQGATAEAFF,TRBJ1-1,once,TRBV18,TRBD1
TGCGCCAGCGCCGACGCCCGTAACTATGGCTACACCTTC,CASADARNYGYTF,TRBJ1-2,.,TRBV5-1,.
TGTGCCAGTTGGTGGGGACTAGCGGGAGGTAAGTCCTACAATGAGCAGTTCTTC,CASWWGLAGGKSYNEQFF,TRBJ2-1,.,TRBV19,TRBD2
TGTGCCAGTAGTATAGAGAACGGACAGGCGAGGTATCAGCCCCAGCATTTT,CASSIENGQARYQPQHF,TRBJ1-5,.,TRBV19,TRBD1
TGTGCCAGCAGCTCGGACAGGGTTCGCGAGCAGTTCTTC,CASSSDRVREQFF,TRBJ2-1,.,TRBV7-3,TRBD1
TGCGCCAGCAGCTTGTGGTCGAACACCGGGGAGCTGTTTTTT,CASSLWSNTGELFF,TRBJ2-2,.,TRBV5-1,.
TGTGCCAGCAGCGTTCCAGGCACCGGGGAGCTGTTTTTT,CASSVPGTGELFF,TRBJ2-2,once,TRBV9,.
TGCGCCAGCAGCTACGGGACACCCAACACTGAAGCTTTCTTT,CASSYGTPNTEAFF,TRBJ1-1,.,TRBV5-1,.
TGTGCCAGCAGCCCGACCCAAGACAGGGGGGAAACTGAAGCTTTCTTT,CASSPTQDRGETEAFF,TRBJ1-1,.,TRBV3-1/TRBV3-2,TRBD1
TGTGCCAGCAGCTTGGCCCTCGGGGAGGACCGTATCTCCTACGAGCAGTACTTC,CASSLALGEDRISYEQYF,TRBJ2-7,.,TRBV5-5,.
TGTGCCAGCAGCCAAGGGGAGTTAAACACTGAAGCTTTCTTT,CASSQGELNTEAFF,TRBJ1-1,.,TRBV3-1/TRBV3-2,.
TGTGCCAGTAGTATTGAAACAGATACGCAGTATTTT,CASSIETDTQYF,TRBJ2-3,.,TRBV19,.
TGCAGCGTTGAGGGGCTAGCGGGATATAGCACAGATACGCAGTATTTT,CSVEGLAGYSTDTQYF,TRBJ2-3,.,TRBV29-1,TRBD2
TGTGCCAGCAGCCAAACCGTACTAGCGGGCACGAGGTCGGGCACAGATACGCAGTATTTT,CASSQTVLAGTRSGTDTQYF,TRBJ2-3,once,TRBV3-1/TRBV3-2,TRBD2
TGTGCCAGCAGTTTACTGGGGGGGGTGGGTTCACCCCTCCACTTT,CASSLLGGVGSPLHF,TRBJ1-6,.,TRBV28,.
TGTGCCAGCAGTGAGGGTAGGGTAACAGATACGCAGTATTTT,CASSEGRVTDTQYF,TRBJ2-3,.,TRBV25-1,.
TGTGCCAGCAGTTTGGGGGGCGAGTATAGCTCCCACCATACGCAGTATTTT,CASSLGGEYSSHHTQYF,TRBJ2-3,few,TRBV28,.
TGTGCCACCAGCAGCGGAGACTTTGGGAGCTACACCTTC,CATSSGDFGSYTF,TRBJ1-2,.,TRBV15,.
TGTGCCAGCAGGGGGGTACCTACAAACACTGAAGCTTTCTTT,CASRGVPTNTEAFF,TRBJ1-1,.,TRBV7-9,.
TGTGCCAGCAGGGTGAGAACGGGACGGATTAATTCACCCCTCCACTTT,CASRVRTGRINSPLHF,TRBJ1-6,.,TRBV28,.
TGTGCCAGCAGTTTAACCACTTATGGCTACACCTTC,CASSLTTYGYTF,TRBJ1-2,once,TRBV28,.
TGTGCCAGCAGTCCCCGGGGACAGGGGGCGTATGGCTACACCTTC,CASSPRGQGAYGYTF,TRBJ1-2,.,TRBV6-5,TRBD1
TGTGCCAGCAGCCAAGACAGGGTGGGTGGGAACACTGAAGCTTTCTTT,CASSQDRVGGNTEAFF,TRBJ1-1,.,TRBV3-1/TRBV3-2,.
TGTGCCAGCAGCTTGGGTTTCACAGATACGCAGTATTTT,CASSLGFTDTQYF,TRBJ2-3,.,TRBV7-6,.
TGTGCCAGCAGCCCATGGACAGGGGAGACCCAGTACTTC,CASSPWTGETQYF,TRBJ2-5,.,TRBV7-3,TRBD1
TGCGCCAGCAGCCAAGTACAGGGGATTGGAAACACCATATATTTT,CASSQVQGIGNTIYF,TRBJ1-3,.,TRBV4-1,TRBD1
TGCGCCAGCAGCCCTGGGGGAGGGAATGAAAAACTGTTTTTT,CASSPGGGNEKLFF,TRBJ1-4,once,TRBV5-1,.
TGTGCCATCAGTCCGGGTCCCACTGAAGCTTTCTTT,CAISPGPTEAFF,TRBJ1-1,.,TRBV10-3,.
TGTGCCTGGAGTCCACGGGTGGGGGAAGGGGATGAAAAACTGTTTTTT,CAWSPRVGEGDEKLFF,TRBJ1-4,.,TRBV30,.
TGTGCCAGTAGTATCGGGACAACCTCGGCGGGCTACACCTTC,CASSIGTTSAGYTF,TRBJ1-2,.,TRBV19,.
TGTGCCATCAGGGGCGGGAGGGCGTACGAGCAGTACTTC,CAIRGGRAYEQYF,TRBJ2-7,.,TRBV10-3,TRBD2
TGTGCCAGCAGTCCTGTACAGGGATGGAACACTGAAGCTTTCTTT,CASSPVQGWNTEAFF,TRBJ1-1,.,TRBV27,.
TGTGCCAGCAGCTCGGGACTGACCACATACAATGAGCAGTTCTTC,CASSSGLTTYNEQFF,TRBJ2-1,.,TRBV7-3,.
TGTGCCATCAGAAGACCAGGGGACGAGCAGTACTTC,CAIRRPGDEQYF,TRBJ2-7,.,TRBV10-3,.
TGTGCCTGGAGTGTACGACTCCGAGATACGCAGTATTTT,CAWSVRLRDTQYF,TRBJ2-3,.,TRBV30,.
TGTGCCAGCAGCCCCCGAGTCCTAGCGGTCCACTACGAGCAGTACTTC,CASSPRVLAVHYEQYF,TRBJ2-7,once,TRBV4-2,TRBD2
TGTGCCAGCAGTTTAGTTAGGGAGGGGTTCTACACCTTC,CASSLVREGFYTF,TRBJ1-2,.,TRBV12-3/TRBV12-4,.